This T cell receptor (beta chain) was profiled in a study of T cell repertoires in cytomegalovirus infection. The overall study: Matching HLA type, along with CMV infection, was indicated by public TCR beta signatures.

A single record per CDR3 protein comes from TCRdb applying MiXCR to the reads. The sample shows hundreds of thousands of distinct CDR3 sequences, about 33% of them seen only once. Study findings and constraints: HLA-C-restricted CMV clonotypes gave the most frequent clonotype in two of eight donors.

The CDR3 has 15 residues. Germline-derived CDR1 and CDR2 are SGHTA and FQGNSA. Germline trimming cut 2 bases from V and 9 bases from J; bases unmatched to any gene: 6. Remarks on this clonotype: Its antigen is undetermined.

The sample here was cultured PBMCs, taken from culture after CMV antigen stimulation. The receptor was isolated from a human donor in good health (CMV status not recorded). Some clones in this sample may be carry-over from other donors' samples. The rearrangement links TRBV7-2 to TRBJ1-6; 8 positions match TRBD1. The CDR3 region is CASSLRQGSSSPLHF. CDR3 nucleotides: TGTGCCAGCAGCTTAAGACAGGGGAGTAGTTCACCCCTCCACTTT.